The present entry profiles one T cell receptor (beta chain) with its context. Antigen unknown. The data belong to a study of blood T cells in healthy people across ages. Findings and caveats of the study: Naive T cell percentage showed a strong correlation with the diversity of TCR beta. Higher diversity and more naive CD4+ cells were features of long-lived donors, compared to aged donors.

For the second PCR, which ran for 7 to 11 cycles, a sample-barcoded 5' primer and a J-beta primer mix were used. Paired-end reads containing CDR3 totaled no fewer than 3 million for each sample. TCRdb redid the calling of the 5' RACE reads with MiXCR, one entry per CDR3 protein. Of about a million distinct CDR3 sequences listed, roughly half are singletons. Germline trimming cut 3 bases from V and 0 bases from J; bases unmatched to any gene: 3. Per the germline V gene, CDR1 is MDHEN and CDR2 is SYDVKM. The CDR3 covers 15 residues. V is TRBV28 and J is TRBJ2-3, with TRBD1 identical over 7 bases. The specimen was blood. This clonotype was sampled from a woman in her fifties or sixties in good health. The CDR3 DNA reads TGTGCCAGCAGTTTCGTGGACAGGAGCACAGATACGCAGTATTTT. Translating it yields CASSFVDRSTDTQYF.